Below, 26 T cell receptor beta chains from the same sample are listed, as sequenced in a study of metastatic and nonmetastatic thyroid tumors. Ahead of thyroid surgery, no patient had received treatment of any kind. TCRdb re-called clones via MiXCR from the PCR reads. The table includes approximately 70,000 clones, roughly 4% detected once. Source material: blood. These receptors all stem from a female donor with papillary thyroid cancer or a benign thyroid nodule (not recorded which). Some clones in this sample may be carry-over from other donors' samples.

There are many counts of this clone. The chain carries TRBV19 and TRBJ1-3; D unclear. The CDR3 extends over 15 amino acids. Looked up from germline, CDR1 is LNHDA and CDR2 is SQIVND (reference sequence). Trimming stripped 10 bases from V and 0 bases from J, with 16 bases between. The CDR3, as DNA: TGTGCCACCCGGCCCAGGACCCTCTCTGGAAACACCATATATTTT. This gives the protein CATRPRTLSGNTIYF.

CDR3 amino acids: CASSQTGFRGDEQYF. DNA of the CDR3: TGTGCCAGCAGCCAAACAGGGTTCCGAGGGGACGAGCAGTACTTC. V is TRBV28 and J is TRBJ2-7; D might be TRBD1 (6 bases). CDR3 length: 15 amino acids. From germline, CDR1 is MDHEN and CDR2 SYDVKM. Deletions cut 6 bases from V and 5 bases from J, with 20 bases between.

Comments on this clone: One junction end disagrees with the germline gene, perhaps due to a read error. J is TRBJ2-1 and V is TRBV9, with TRBD2 matching over 7 bases. Germline V CDR1 and CDR2: SGDLS, YYNGEE. The CDR3 is 15 residues long. The CDR3 bases are TGTGCCAGCAGCCAGGTAGCGGGCCCCTACAGTGAGCAGTTCTTC. Residues: CASSQVAGPYSEQFF.

There are a few counts of this clone. This may come from a read error, since a much larger clone is one base off. Other nucleotide sequences from this sample produce the same CDR3. The V call is TRBV5-6, the J call TRBJ1-6; weak D call: TRBD1 (6 bases). Germline CDR1 is SGHDT and CDR2 is YYEEEE. The CDR3 is 12 amino acids. This CDR3 reads CASSTTGTPLHF. CDR3 nucleotides: TGTGCAAGCAGCACAACAGGGACCCCCCTCCACTTT.

This clone was counted many times. CDR3 sequence reads: CASSPGQGATGANVLTF. CDR3 in DNA: TGTGCCAGTAGTCCCGGTCAGGGGGCTACTGGGGCCAACGTCCTGACTTTC. The chain carries TRBV19 and TRBJ2-6; 8 positions agree with TRBD1. Germline lookup yields CDR1 LNHDA and CDR2 SQIVND (reference sequence). The CDR3 sequence is 17 residues long. With 5 bases clipped from V and 2 bases from J, the junction kept 8 bases outside the gene matches. The entire variable domain, with the rest obtained from reference TRBV19 and TRBJ2-6, is as follows: DGGITQSPKYLFRKEGQNVTLSCEQNLNHDAMYWYRQDPGQGLRLIYYSQIVNDFQKGDIAEGYSVSREKKESFPLTVTSAQKNPTAFYLCASSPGQGATGANVLTFGAGSRLTVL.

This clone has just a few counts. The rearrangement joins TRBV7-9 to TRBJ2-5; unclear D gene. The CDR3 contains 12 residues. V lost 5 bases to trimming and J lost 4 bases, with 8 bases between them. Germline CDR1 reads SEHNR; CDR2 reads FQNEAQ (reference sequence). CDR3 protein: CASSAELETQYF. CDR3 bases: TGTGCCAGCAGCGCGGAATTAGAGACCCAGTACTTC.

Concerning this clone: One junction end disagrees with the germline gene, perhaps due to a read error. The chain has TRBV27 and TRBJ2-3, with 10 bases matching TRBD2. The CDR3 covers 17 residues. The germline V gene has CDR1 MNHEY and CDR2 SMNVEV (reference sequence). The CDR3 sequence: CASSPGLARVKADTQYF. CDR3 DNA: TGTGCCAGCAGTCCGGGACTAGCGCGAGTGAAAGCAGATACACAGTATTTT.

A few counts support this clone. The chain is built from TRBV18 and TRBJ1-1, with TRBD1 matching over 9 bases. Trimming removed 5 bases from V and 4 bases from J; junction bases left unmatched: 8. In germline, CDR1 is KGHSH, CDR2 LQKENI. This CDR3 has 15 amino acids. The CDR3 coding sequence is TGTGCCAGCTCAGAACAGGGGGCGCAGGCCACTGAAGCTTTCTTT. The encoded protein is CASSEQGAQATEAFF.

This clone was seen a handful of times. One junction end does not reproduce the germline sequence, and a read error may be involved. The chain links TRBV6-1 to TRBJ1-5, with 7 positions matching TRBD1. Germline lookup yields CDR1 MNHNS and CDR2 SASEGT. This CDR3 comprises 16 residues. The chain's CDR3 is CASILEQGFSNQPQHF. The CDR3, as DNA: TGTGCTAGCATCCTTGAACAGGGGTTCAGTAATCAGCCCCAGCATTTT.

J is TRBJ2-3 and V is TRBV2; D is perhaps TRBD1 or TRBD2 (6 bases each). Trimming took off 2 bases at V and 4 bases at J, with 10 bases between the two ends. The CDR3 extends over 14 amino acids. The germline V gene encodes CDR1 SNHLY and CDR2 FYNNEI. The CDR3 sequence is CASSERGESDTQYF. CDR3 bases: TGTGCCAGCAGTGAAAGGGGGGAATCAGATACGCAGTATTTT.

The chain employs TRBV5-1 and TRBJ1-2; D not resolved. V was pared by 0 bases and J by 0 bases, with 6 bases between. The CDR3 length is 14 residues. In germline, CDR1 is SGHRS, CDR2 YFSETQ. CDR3 amino acids: CASSLEAANYGYTF. CDR3 DNA: TGCGCCAGCAGCTTGGAGGCGGCTAACTATGGCTACACCTTC.

This clone was seen a handful of times. This chain connects TRBV6-4 to TRBJ2-7; either TRBD1 or TRBD2 may supply D (5 bases each). The V gene's germline CDR1 is MRHNA and CDR2 SNTAGT. The CDR3 has 15 amino acids. The germline V and J ends were trimmed by 4 bases and 3 bases, with 16 bases remaining between them. CDR3 sequence: CASSAEFGTNYEQYF. The CDR3 nucleotides read TGTGCCAGCAGTGCTGAATTTGGGACCAACTACGAGCAGTACTTC.

With respect to this clone: Germline and junction disagree at one end, which may indicate a read error. The V call is TRBV19, the J call TRBJ1-2; D possibly corresponds to TRBD1 (6 bases). CDR1 is LNHDA and CDR2 is SQIVND in the germline V gene (reference sequence). This CDR3 region has 14 residues. The CDR3 protein is CASRPGHLYYGYNF. The CDR3 nucleotides are TGTGCCAGTAGACCGGGACACCTTTACTATGGCTACAACTTC.

Many counts were recorded for this clone. The chain carries TRBV12-5 and TRBJ2-1; D is perhaps TRBD2 (7 bases). Germline V gives CDR1 LGHNT, CDR2 FRNRAP. The CDR3 totals 13 residues. The ends were cut back, 7 bases at V and 10 bases at J, with 17 bases in the middle. CDR3 sequence: CASATPGGWEQFF. CDR3 bases: TGTGCTAGTGCCACCCCGGGGGGCTGGGAGCAGTTCTTC.

This clone was observed a few times. CDR3 amino acids: CASSSSGTIEQYF. DNA for the CDR3: TGTGCCAGCAGTTCTAGCGGTACTATCGAGCAGTACTTC. The chain links TRBV28 to TRBJ2-7; TRBD2 matches 7 bases. Looked up from germline, CDR1 is MDHEN and CDR2 is SYDVKM. Trimming at V came to 4 bases and at J to 6 bases, leaving 6 bases not matched to a gene. The CDR3 has 13 amino acids.

This clone turned up a few times. The V call is TRBV3-1, the J call TRBJ1-1, with D perhaps TRBD1 (5 bases). V was pared by 1 base and J by 0 bases, with 12 bases between. The CDR3 totals 16 residues. Germline CDR1 reads LGHDT; CDR2 reads YNNKEL (reference sequence). The DNA for the CDR3 is TGTGCCAGCAGCCAAGTGTGGGGACCCATGAACACTGAAGCTTTCTTT. Translating gives CASSQVWGPMNTEAFF.

This clone was observed at least ten times. The chain combines TRBV18 with TRBJ2-7; 7 bases map to TRBD1. This CDR3 region has 14 residues. Germline V lookup: CDR1 KGHSH, CDR2 LQKENI. The junction had 9 bases not matched to a gene; V was cut back by 5 bases and J by 5 bases. CDR3 sequence: CASSITRGSDEQYF. DNA for the CDR3: TGTGCCAGCTCAATCACCAGGGGGTCCGACGAGCAGTACTTC.

The sample holds many counts of this clone. This chain connects TRBV11-2 to TRBJ1-2; 11 bases agree with TRBD1. Germline trimming cut 5 bases from V and 5 bases from J; bases unmatched to any gene: 7. The CDR3 is made up of 15 amino acids. Germline assignment: CDR1 SGHAT and CDR2 FQNNGV. The CDR3 reads CASSPGTGGLYGYTF. The CDR3 DNA sequence: TGTGCCAGCAGCCCTGGGACAGGGGGTTTATATGGCTACACCTTC.

In its sample, this clone was seen a few times. A much larger clone differs from this one at a single base, so this may be a read error. This sequence joins TRBV20-1 and TRBJ2-5, with D possibly matching TRBD2 (5 bases). Germline V gene sequence: CDR1 DFQATT, CDR2 SNEGSKA (reference sequence). The CDR3 extends over 11 amino acids. The chain's CDR3 is CSVGRLETQCF. CDR3 DNA sequence: TGCAGTGTAGGGAGACTGGAGACCCAGTGCTTC.

This clone was counted many times. The gene calls are TRBV7-3 and TRBJ2-1; 12 positions match TRBD2. Losses at the gene ends were 0 bases for V and 6 bases for J; bases not matched to a gene: 9. Germline V lookup: CDR1 SGHTA, CDR2 FQGTGA. This CDR3 is built from 18 residues. The CDR3 protein is CASSLTSPLAGGGNEQFF. The CDR3 nucleotides are TGTGCCAGCAGCTTAACTTCCCCTCTAGCGGGAGGGGGCAATGAGCAGTTCTTC.

The sample holds many counts of this clone. This chain connects TRBV11-2 to TRBJ2-7; tentative D call: TRBD2 (6 bases). V shed 2 bases and J shed 1 base, with 12 bases lying between them. This CDR3 has 15 amino acids. Germline values: CDR1 SGHAT, CDR2 FQNNGV. The CDR3 here is CASSLRTSFSYEQYF. The CDR3 DNA sequence: TGTGCCAGCAGCTTACGAACTAGCTTTTCCTACGAGCAGTACTTC.

This clone occurred many times. This chain uses TRBV11-2 with TRBJ2-7; D is ambiguous. CDR3 length equals 16 residues. CDR1 is SGHAT and CDR2 is FQNNGV in the germline V gene. V was shortened by 1 base and J by 5 bases, with 18 bases between the two germline ends. In DNA form, the CDR3 reads TGTGCCAGCAGCTTAGGCAGAGACTTTATTTCCCACGAGCAGTACTTC. Protein: CASSLGRDFISHEQYF. The complete variable domain, with remaining parts taken from reference TRBV11-2 and TRBJ2-7, reads EAGVAQSPRYKIIEKRQSVAFWCNPISGHATLYWYQQILGQGPKLLIQFQNNGVVDDSQLPKDRFSAERLKGVDSTLKIQPAKLEDSAVYLCASSLGRDFISHEQYFGPGTRLTVT.

This clone was counted at least ten times. CDR3 region: CASSLGTNTEAFF. The CDR3 DNA sequence: TGTGCCAGCAGCCTAGGGACGAACACTGAAGCTTTCTTT. This chain joins TRBV7-3 and TRBJ1-1; tentatively, D is TRBD1 (5 bases). Trimming pared 5 bases from V and 1 base from J, leaving 8 bases between. Looked up from germline, CDR1 is SGHTA and CDR2 is FQGTGA. The CDR3 is made up of 13 amino acids.

This clone was seen repeatedly, ten times or more. CDR3 DNA sequence: TGTGCCACCAGTGCTAGTAGGGAAATTTTGCGGGCTGGGGCCAACGTCCTGACTTTC. This encodes CATSASREILRAGANVLTF. The chain recombines TRBV24-1 with TRBJ2-6; D might be TRBD2 (5 bases). The CDR3 consists of 19 residues. Germline V CDR1 and CDR2: KGHDR, SFDVKD. Trimming cost V 5 bases and J 2 bases, with 21 bases left between them.

This clone was seen many times. The rearrangement joins TRBV28 to TRBJ1-6, with 7 bases that match TRBD1. The germline gives CDR1 MDHEN, CDR2 SYDVKM. The J segment lost 10 bases and the V segment lost 3 bases, leaving 18 bases of the junction unmatched. CDR3 size: 18 residues. CDR3 in amino acids: CASSFGKGAGGGGSPLHF. The CDR3 region has the DNA TGTGCCAGCAGTTTTGGAAAGGGGGCGGGCGGGGGGGGCTCACCCCTCCACTTT.

The sample holds many counts of this clone. This rearrangement joins TRBV20-1 to TRBJ1-6, with 8 bases matching TRBD1. V lost 6 bases, J lost 1 base, and 8 bases stayed unmatched. The CDR3 is made up of 16 amino acids. CDR1 and CDR2 from the germline V gene are DFQATT and SNEGSKA (reference sequence). The DNA for the CDR3 is TGCAGTGCCGATGACAGGGGTCGATCCTATAATTCACCCCTCCACTTT. Translating it yields CSADDRGRSYNSPLHF.